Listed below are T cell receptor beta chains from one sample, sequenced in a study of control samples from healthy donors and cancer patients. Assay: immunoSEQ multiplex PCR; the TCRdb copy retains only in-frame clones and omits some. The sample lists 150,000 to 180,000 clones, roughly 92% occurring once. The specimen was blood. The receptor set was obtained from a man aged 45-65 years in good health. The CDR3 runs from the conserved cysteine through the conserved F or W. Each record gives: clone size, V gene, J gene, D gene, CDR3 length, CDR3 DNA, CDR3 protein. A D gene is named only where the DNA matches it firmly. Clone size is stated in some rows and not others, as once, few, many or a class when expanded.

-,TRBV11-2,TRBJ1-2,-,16,TGTGCCAGCAGCGCACCCCGGACAGCAGCTAACTATGGCTACACCTTC,CASSAPRTAANYGYTF
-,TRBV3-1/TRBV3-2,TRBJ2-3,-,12,TGTGCCAGCAGCCAAATGGCCGATACGCAGTATTTT,CASSQMADTQYF
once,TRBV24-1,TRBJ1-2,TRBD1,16,TGTGCCACCACCGTACGACAGGGTAGGGAATACTATGGCTACACCTTC,CATTVRQGREYYGYTF
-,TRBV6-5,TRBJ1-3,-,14,TGTGCCAGCAGTTACCGACAGGATCGAAACACCATATATTTT,CASSYRQDRNTIYF
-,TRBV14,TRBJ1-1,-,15,TGTGCCAGCAGCCAACAACTACTAACCAACACTGAAGCTTTCTTT,CASSQQLLTNTEAFF
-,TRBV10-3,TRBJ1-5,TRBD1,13,TGTGCCATCAGTAGGACAGGGAGTCAGCCCCAGCATTTT,CAISRTGSQPQHF
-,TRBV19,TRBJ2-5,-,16,TGTGCCAGTAGTCCCTCCAAGGGAAGGGATCAAGAGACCCAGTACTTC,CASSPSKGRDQETQYF
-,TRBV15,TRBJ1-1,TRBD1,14,TGTGCCACCAGCAAAGGGGGCATGAACACTGAAGCTTTCTTT,CATSKGGMNTEAFF
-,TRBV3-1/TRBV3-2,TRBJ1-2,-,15,TGTGCCAGCAGCCAAGGGCTACAGGGTAGCTATGGCTACACCTTC,CASSQGLQGSYGYTF
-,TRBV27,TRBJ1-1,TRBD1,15,TGTGCCAGCAGTCCTGGGACAGGGTTTATCACTGAAGCTTTCTTT,CASSPGTGFITEAFF
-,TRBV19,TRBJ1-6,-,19,TGTGCCAGTAGTAGGCAGAGGCCTCAGAAGACAGGAACTAATTCACCCCTCCACTTT,CASSRQRPQKTGTNSPLHF
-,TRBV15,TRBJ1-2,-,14,TGTGCCACCAGCAGAGGGGATCGCAAGCTTGGCTACACCTTC,CATSRGDRKLGYTF
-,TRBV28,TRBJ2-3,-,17,TGTGCCAGCAGTCCCCAACAGGGAAGATCGGGCACAGATACGCAGTATTTT,CASSPQQGRSGTDTQYF
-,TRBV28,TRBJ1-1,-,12,TGTGCCAGCAGTTCCCAATTCGCTGAAGCTTTCTTT,CASSSQFAEAFF
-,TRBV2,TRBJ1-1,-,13,TGTGCCAGTAATAGGGCCGAAGACACTGAAGCTTTCTTT,CASNRAEDTEAFF
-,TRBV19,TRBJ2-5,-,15,TGTGCCAGTAGCCCCCGCAGGGCCAGACAAGAGACCCAGTACTTC,CASSPRRARQETQYF
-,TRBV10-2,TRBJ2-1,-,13,TGCGCCAGCAGTGGGTCTAGCGCCTTTGGGCAGTTCTTC,CASSGSSAFGQFF
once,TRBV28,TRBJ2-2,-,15,TGTGCCAGCAGTCAAGGGGGATCGAACACCGGGGAGCTGTTTTTT,CASSQGGSNTGELFF
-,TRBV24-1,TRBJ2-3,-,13,TGTGCCACTGCAAGTGCTTACACAGATACGCAGTATTTT,CATASAYTDTQYF
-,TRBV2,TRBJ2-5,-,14,TGTGCCAGCAGTGAGCTAACAGCAGAAGAGACCCAGTACTTC,CASSELTAEETQYF
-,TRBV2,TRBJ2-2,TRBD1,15,TGTGCCAGCAAAGGACAGGCCGTGGGCACCGGGGAGCTGTTTTTT,CASKGQAVGTGELFF
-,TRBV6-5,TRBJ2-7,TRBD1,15,TGTGCCAGCAGTTACGGGACAGGGCGGGTCTACGAGCAGTACTTC,CASSYGTGRVYEQYF
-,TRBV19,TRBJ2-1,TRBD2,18,TGTGCCAGTAGTATAGATCCCCCAGCTAGCGGGATTTACAATGAGCAGTTCTTC,CASSIDPPASGIYNEQFF
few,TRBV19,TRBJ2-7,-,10,TGTGCCAGTGGGGTCGGCGGGCAGTACTTC,CASGVGGQYF
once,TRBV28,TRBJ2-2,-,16,TGTGCCAGCAGTCCCATGGGCAGACTGAACACCGGGGAGCTGTTTTTT,CASSPMGRLNTGELFF
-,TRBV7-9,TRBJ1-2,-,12,TGTGCCAGCAGCCAAGCTAACTATGGCTACACCTTC,CASSQANYGYTF
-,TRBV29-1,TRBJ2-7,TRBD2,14,TGCAGCGTTGAAGTCGCTAGCGGGAGTTGGGAGCAGTACTTC,CSVEVASGSWEQYF
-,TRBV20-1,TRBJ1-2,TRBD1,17,TGCAGTGCTAGTGGAAAGGGGAGGGGGCCTTCTAACTATGGCTACACCTTC,CSASGKGRGPSNYGYTF
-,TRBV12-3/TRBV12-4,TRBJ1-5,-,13,TGTGCCAGCAGTTTGGGGGGGGATCAGCCCCAGCATTTT,CASSLGGDQPQHF
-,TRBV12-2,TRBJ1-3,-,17,TGTGCAAGTCGCCCCTTGGGGCGGGAGGTCTCTGGAAACACCATATATTTT,CASRPLGREVSGNTIYF
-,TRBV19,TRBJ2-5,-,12,TGTGCCAGTAGTGGAGGCTGGGAGACCCAGTACTTC,CASSGGWETQYF
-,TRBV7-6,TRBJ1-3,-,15,TGTGCCAGCAGCCCAGGACGGAACTCTGGAAACACCATATATTTT,CASSPGRNSGNTIYF
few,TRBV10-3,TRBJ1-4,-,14,TGTGCCATCAGTGAGTCCCAGAAGGGTGAAAAACTGTTTTTT,CAISESQKGEKLFF
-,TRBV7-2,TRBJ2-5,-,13,TGTGCCAGCAGCTTAGTTGAAAAAGAGACCCAGTACTTC,CASSLVEKETQYF
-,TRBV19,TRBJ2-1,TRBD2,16,TGTGCCAGTGTCGGACTAGCGGGAGTGTCTGGGAATGAGCAGTTCTTC,CASVGLAGVSGNEQFF
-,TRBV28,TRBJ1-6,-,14,TGTGCCAGCACTGCGACAGTGAGGGGTTTAACAAGCAACTTT,CASTATVRGLTSNF